This TCR beta chain was documented in a study of blood T cell repertoires in COVID-19. Study as a whole: Sample material is recorded as cDNA or gDNA derived from T cells, B-cell-depleted T cells, or PBMCs.

V was clipped by 1 base and J by 8 bases, with 11 bases between them. The CDR3 is 13 residues long. As handled by the study authors: Estimated nucleated cell counts came from reference gene primer amplification. TCRdb's table, derived via immunoSEQ multiplex PCR, lists solely in-frame clones and lacks some. Clonal size and the V and J genes are those of that table, whereas D and trimming came from the DNA. The data show about 120,000 clones, with about 83% seen just once and more than 2% held by the top ten. This clone was seen only a few times. The receptor was isolated from a woman aged 50 to 60 with acute or convalescent COVID-19. The rearrangement links TRBV12-3 or TRBV12-4 to TRBJ1-2, with D possibly TRBD1 on 5 matching bases. The sample taken for sequencing was peripheral blood. The CDR3 coding sequence is TGTGCCAGCAGTTTAGGGGCAGGGAAGGGCTACACCTTC. As protein: CASSLGAGKGYTF.